This T cell receptor beta chain was documented in a study of control samples from healthy donors and cancer patients (dated by TCRdb to about 2020). A word on this clone: Its antigen has not been determined. The input lacks base qualities; no much larger clone sits a single base away.

V is pared back by 5 bases and J by 2 bases, with 10 bases lying between the germline termini. Reading from cysteine to phenylalanine, the CDR3 counts 13 amino acids. CDR3 DNA only is kept here, 39 bases in frame from base 1. The germline V gene (reference sequence) sets CDR1 to SEHNR and CDR2 to FQNEAQ. The protocol used for the library was the immunoSEQ multiplex PCR assay. The clones in this table, taken by TCRdb from immuneACCESS, are in-frame only. Not every clone is retained; where verified, under half of the shortfall comes from an unresolved V gene, and the cause of the rest is unknown. Counted in this sample were roughly 88,000 clones; approximately 89% of them appeared once. The leading ten clones occupy 0.92% of the sample.

The V and J genes are TRBV7-9 and TRBJ2-7; a tentative D match to TRBD1 spans 7 bases. The receptor's source is a young woman in good health. The source material was blood. The nucleotide sequence reads TGTGCCAGCAGCCGGGGGACAGCCTACGAGCAGTACTTC. This gives the protein CASSRGTAYEQYF.